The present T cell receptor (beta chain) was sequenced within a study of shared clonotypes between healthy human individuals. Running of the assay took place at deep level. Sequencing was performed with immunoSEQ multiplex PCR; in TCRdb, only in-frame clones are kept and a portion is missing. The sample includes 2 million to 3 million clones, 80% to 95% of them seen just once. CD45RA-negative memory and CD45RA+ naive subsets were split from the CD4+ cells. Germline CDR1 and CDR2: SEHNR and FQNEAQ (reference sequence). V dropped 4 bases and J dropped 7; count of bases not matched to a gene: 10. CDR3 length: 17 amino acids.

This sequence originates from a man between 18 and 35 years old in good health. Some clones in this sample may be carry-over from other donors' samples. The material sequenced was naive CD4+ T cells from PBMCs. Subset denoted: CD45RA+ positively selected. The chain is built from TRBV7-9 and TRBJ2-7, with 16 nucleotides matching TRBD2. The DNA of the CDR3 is TGTGCCAGCAGCTCTCCGGGACTAGCGGGAGGGCCGGGGGAGCAGTACTTC. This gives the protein CASSSPGLAGGPGEQYF.